This TCR beta chain was found in a study of response to subunit inactivated influenza vaccine. From the RT-PCR reads, TCRdb called clonotypes with MiXCR, one entry per CDR3 protein. The table has hundreds of thousands of distinct CDR3 sequences, 12% to 15% seen once. This clonotype occurred many times. Its target is unknown. This CDR3 is 16 amino acids long. The germline CDR1 and CDR2 sequences are KGHSH and LQKENI. V trimming: 4 bases; J trimming: 2 bases; junction bases outside the gene matches: 4. Broader study findings: Every seasonal influenza vaccination brings in few new T cells, the authors suggested.

The material sequenced was PBMCs from blood, taken less than 15 days before vaccination. The sequence came from a man aged 45-65 years who received an inactivated influenza vaccine. The chain joins TRBV18 to TRBJ1-5; 11 positions agree with TRBD1. The CDR3 DNA reads as TGTGCCAGCTCACGGACGGGACAGGGGGGCAATCAGCCCCAGCATTTT. Its protein product is CASSRTGQGGNQPQHF.